The T cell receptor beta chain described here comes from a study of human T cells and chemical hapten exposure. Trimming cost V 5 bases and J 3 bases; bases outside gene matches: 5. In germline, CDR1 is SQVTM, CDR2 ANQGSEA. CDR3 length equals 13 residues. Described time point: pre-sensitization, week 0. The treatment denotes: therapeutic diphenylcyclopropenone sensitization with weekly scalp DPC. TCRdb analysed the RACE reads with MiXCR anew, one entry per CDR3 protein. The sample holds approximately 180,000 distinct CDR3 sequences, 25% to 30% seen once. The V call is TRBV29-1, the J call TRBJ1-1, with 8 bases fitting TRBD1. The receptor was isolated from a woman between 25 and 40 years old with alopecia areata. Some clones in this sample may be carry-over from other donors' samples. The sequencing used whole blood, collected in connection with sensitization to the hapten diphenylcyclopropenone (DPC). For the CDR3, the DNA is TGCAGCGTTCTGACAGGGGTTGACACTGAAGCTTTCTTT. Translation gives CSVLTGVDTEAFF. The full variable domain, completed using reference TRBV29-1 and TRBJ1-1, is SAVISQKPSRDICQRGTSLTIQCQVDSQVTMMFWYRQQPGQSLTLIATANQGSEATYESGFVIDKFPISRPNLTFSTLTVSNMSPEDSSIYLCSVLTGVDTEAFFGQGTRLTVV.